The next 6 T cell receptor beta chains were all read from a single sample in a study of long-term antiretroviral therapy in people with HIV. Assay version v3.0 of immunoSEQ was used, and it was run at survey level. Sequenced by immunoSEQ multiplex PCR; TCRdb stores in-frame clones only, minus some. The repertoire has under 50,000 clones, approximately 94% of them found once; the top ten carry roughly 2.2%. The sample consisted of unsorted PBMCs, taken approximately 9.1 years after starting antiretroviral therapy. The source is a young man with HIV.

The chain joins TRBV18 to TRBJ2-7, with a tentative D call TRBD1 (6 bases). The CDR3 consists of 13 residues. Trimming cost V 2 bases and J 4 bases, with 9 bases left between them. In germline, CDR1 is KGHSH, CDR2 LQKENI. The CDR3 nucleotides read TGTGCCAGCTCACCAGGGGGCAAATACGAGCAGTACGTC. This encodes CASSPGGKYEQYV.

The genes are TRBV30 and TRBJ2-3; 9 positions match TRBD1. CDR1 GTSNPN and CDR2 SVGIG come from the germline V gene (reference sequence). The CDR3 has 16 amino acids. Trimming cost V 2 bases and J 3 bases; bases outside gene matches: 9. In nucleotides, the CDR3 is TGTGCCTGGAGTCCGACCGGGACAGGGAGAACAGATACGCAGTATTTT. This translates into CAWSPTGTGRTDTQYF.

The chain couples TRBV6-1 to TRBJ1-1; D is unresolved. Trimming stripped 2 bases from V and 5 bases from J, with 18 bases between. Germline V lookup: CDR1 MNHNS, CDR2 SASEGT. This CDR3 is built from 16 residues. The CDR3 bases are TGTGCCAGCAGTGAATCTCAAGGGCAGGTTCGAACTGAAGCTTTCTTT. This translates into CASSESQGQVRTEAFF.

This clone was recorded only once. This sequence joins TRBV6-1 and TRBJ2-3; 10 nucleotides align to TRBD1. Germline V CDR1 and CDR2: MNHNS, SASEGT. V shed 8 bases and J 2 bases; nucleotides not matched to a gene: 7. The CDR3 is 15 residues long. The CDR3, as DNA: TGTGCCAGCGGGGGACAGGGGTCCCTCACAGATACGCAGTATTTT. It codes for CASGGQGSLTDTQYF.

The genes are TRBV7-3 and TRBJ2-1; D may match TRBD1 or TRBD2 (5 bases each). Germline loops: CDR1 SGHTA, CDR2 FQGTGA. The CDR3 length is 13 residues. Between the trimmed V and J ends, which lost 9 bases and 5 bases, there was a span of 14 bases. CDR3 in amino acids: CASGDPPHNEQFF. DNA of the CDR3: TGTGCCAGTGGGGACCCCCCACACAATGAGCAGTTCTTC. Based on the CDR3 plus reference TRBV7-3 and TRBJ2-1, the full variable domain is GAGVSQTPSNKVTEKGKYVELRCDPISGHTALYWYRQSLGQGPEFLIYFQGTGAADDSGLPNDRFFAVRPEGSVSTLKIQRTERGDSAVYLCASGDPPHNEQFFGPGTRLTVL.

CDR3 nucleotides: TGTGCCAGCGCACAGGGGAGGGCCGAGCAGTACTTC. Translating it yields CASAQGRAEQYF. This sequence joins TRBV7-9 and TRBJ2-7; D is tentatively TRBD1 or TRBD2 (7 bases each). The V and J ends lost 8 bases and 6 bases respectively, with 14 bases between them. The germline gives CDR1 SEHNR, CDR2 FQNEAQ (reference sequence). The CDR3 sequence is 12 residues long. Full variable domain (remainder filled in from reference TRBV7-9 and TRBJ2-7): DTGVSQNPRHKITKRGQNVTFRCDPISEHNRLYWYRQTLGQGPEFLTYFQNEAQLEKSRLLSDRFSAERPKGSFSTLEIQRTEQGDSAMYLCASAQGRAEQYFGPGTRLTVT.